This TCR beta chain was captured by sequencing in a study of regulatory T cells in long-lasting Graves disease. Study outcomes and limitations: With 2,500 to 3,500 shared public clonotypes, persistent patients exceeded new patients, who shared roughly 920. Less diverse TCR repertoires were seen in persistent Graves' patients than in newly diagnosed ones.

This clonotype was observed a few times. The target antigen is unknown. Time point given: newly diagnosed GD, antithyroid drugs for less than 3 months. The TCR library used RNA extracted from PBMCs. Relying on iRepertoire HTBI primers and Arm-PCR of CDR3 regions, the team built TCR beta libraries. TCRdb used MiXCR to reprocess the multiplex PCR reads, holding one entry per CDR3 protein. The table records approximately 360,000 distinct CDR3 sequences, 10% to 15% of them present only once. V dropped 1 base and J dropped 3; count of bases not matched to a gene: 5. Germline V gene sequence: CDR1 MDHEN, CDR2 SYDVKM. This CDR3 spans 16 amino acids. These same data were also listed under a study on T cells in Graves' hyperthyroidism and ophthalmopathy. This second study says: The HTBI set primed first-round TCR CDR3 RT-PCR.

The clonotype originates from a woman aged 18-29 years with Graves disease. Source: peripheral blood mononuclear cells (PBMCs), taken at new diagnosis, from a patient treated with antithyroid drugs. J is TRBJ1-1 and V is TRBV28; 10 nucleotides align to TRBD1. The CDR3, as DNA: TGTGCCAGCAGTTTATTCGACAGGGGGCGAGACACTGAAGCTTTCTTT. Translated, it gives CASSLFDRGRDTEAFF.